The 27 T cell receptor beta chains in this list originate from one sample, sequenced in a study of T cells in Graves' hyperthyroidism and ophthalmopathy. There were TCR beta CDR3 regions amplified from RNA transcripts. HTBI primers were employed in a first-round RT-PCR of the TCR CDR3. Via MiXCR, TCRdb re-called the multiplex PCR reads, giving one row per CDR3 protein. This sample has 27,000 or so distinct CDR3 sequences, with roughly 45% found just once. Sequencing was done on a sample of blood. Every receptor here comes from a woman aged 25 to 39 with Graves' hyperthyroidism.

The chain couples TRBV20-1 to TRBJ2-2; TRBD2 aligns across 11 bases. The V gene end was trimmed by 6 bases and the J gene end by 4 bases; junction bases not matched to a gene: 7. The CDR3 has 15 residues. Germline V gene lookup returns CDR1 DFQATT and CDR2 SNEGSKA (reference sequence). The CDR3 sequence: CSATTSGSLTGELFF. CDR3 in DNA: TGCAGTGCGACTACTAGCGGGAGTCTCACCGGGGAGCTGTTTTTT.

In its sample, this clonotype ranks as medium-sized. The rearrangement links TRBV2 to TRBJ2-7; no clear D. The germline V gene has CDR1 SNHLY and CDR2 FYNNEI. CDR3 length: 11 amino acids. V lost 3 bases and J 5 bases, leaving 5 bases between the germline ends. CDR3 loop: CASSDRNEQYF. The DNA for the CDR3 is TGTGCCAGCAGTGACCGCAACGAGCAGTACTTC.

The chain has TRBV5-1 and TRBJ1-1; TRBD1 matches at 9 bases. The J segment lost 4 bases and the V segment lost 4 bases, leaving 8 bases of the junction unmatched. In germline, CDR1 is SGHRS, CDR2 YFSETQ. The CDR3 has 15 amino acids. CDR3 nucleotides: TGCGCCAGCAGCCTGACAGGGGGAATGGGCACTGAAGCTTTCTTT. It is translated as CASSLTGGMGTEAFF.

This clonotype was observed a few times. The CDR3, as DNA: TGTGCCAGCAGCTCCGCTGGGTTTTCCTACGAGCAGTACTTC. Its protein product is CASSSAGFSYEQYF. The rearrangement joins TRBV7-2 to TRBJ2-7; D ambiguous. The V gene lost 4 bases and the J gene lost 1 base, with 11 bases spanning the gap. Per the germline V gene, CDR1 is SGHTA and CDR2 is FQGNSA. The CDR3 loop spans 14 amino acids.

This chain connects TRBV10-3 to TRBJ2-1, with TRBD2 identical over 11 bases. V was clipped by 3 bases and J by 5 bases; unmatched bases: 0. The CDR3 totals 14 residues. Per germline, CDR1 ENHRY and CDR2 SYGVKD. The CDR3: CAISELAGDNEQFF. DNA for the CDR3: TGTGCCATCAGTGAACTAGCGGGGGACAATGAGCAGTTCTTC.

There are many counts of this clonotype. The rearrangement links TRBV11-3 to TRBJ2-7; D ambiguous. In germline, CDR1 is SGHNT, CDR2 YENEEA. Trimming stripped 5 bases from V and 1 base from J, with 15 bases between. The CDR3 totals 15 residues. Written as DNA, the CDR3 is TGTGCCAGCAGCCCCTATGGTGGCAGTTCCTACGAGCAGTACTTC. Its translation is CASSPYGGSSYEQYF.

In its sample, this clonotype was seen many times. The J gene is TRBJ1-4, the V gene TRBV7-9, with D hard to call. The CDR3 covers 15 residues. Trimming stripped 7 bases from V and 0 bases from J, with 12 bases between. Germline V gives CDR1 SEHNR, CDR2 FQNEAQ (reference sequence). CDR3 in DNA: TGTGCCAGCAAGAAGGATCCTCCAACTAATGAAAAACTGTTTTTT. Residues: CASKKDPPTNEKLFF.

A remark on this clonotype: This is likely a read error, given that the CDR3 carries no conserved phenylalanine or tryptophan at its end. CDR3 coding DNA: TGTGCCAGCAGCTTAACACGGTATCAGCCCCAGCATTCT. Protein sequence: CASSLTRYQPQHS. V usage is TRBV7-9 and J usage is TRBJ1-5; D is uncertain. Germline V gene sequence: CDR1 SEHNR, CDR2 FQNEAQ (reference sequence). V gave up 2 bases and J gave up 5 bases, with 7 bases separating them. The CDR3 runs 13 residues.

The chain employs TRBV24-1 and TRBJ2-3, with 12 bases that match TRBD2. Germline lookup yields CDR1 KGHDR and CDR2 SFDVKD. The CDR3 consists of 17 residues. Germline trimming cut 9 bases from V and 4 bases from J; bases unmatched to any gene: 13. Here the CDR3 DNA reads TGTGCCACCCATGGGACTAGCGGGTGCAGTTGCGCAGATACGCAGTATTTT. Protein product: CATHGTSGCSCADTQYF.

This clonotype was counted many times. This chain uses TRBV20-1 with TRBJ1-6; D is undetermined. CDR1 DFQATT and CDR2 SNEGSKA come from the germline V gene (reference sequence). V lost 0 bases, J lost 0 bases, and 12 bases lay in between. The CDR3 totals 17 residues. The CDR3 spells CSARDPEAGSYNSPLHF. For the CDR3, the DNA is TGCAGTGCTAGAGACCCGGAGGCAGGCTCCTATAATTCACCCCTCCACTTT.

In its sample, this clonotype was seen many times. V and J are TRBV12-3 or TRBV12-4 and TRBJ2-1, with no clear D. This CDR3 spans 14 amino acids. Between the trimmed V and J ends, which lost 6 bases and 8 bases, there was a span of 17 bases. The CDR3 coding sequence is TGTGCCAGCAGCCCTAGGCCTCCTGGGGATGAGCAGTTCTTC. This codes for CASSPRPPGDEQFF.

This clonotype was detected ten times or more. A much larger clone differs by one base, so this may be a read error. The chain combines TRBV5-4 with TRBJ2-7, with D uncertain. V dropped 0 bases and J dropped 6 bases, with 13 bases sitting between them. Germline loops: CDR1 SGHNT, CDR2 YYREEE (reference sequence). This CDR3 region has 14 residues. The CDR3 region is CASSLGDSPGEQYF. CDR3 sequence (DNA): TGTGCCAGCAGCTTGGGTGATAGTCCGGGCGAGCAGTACTTC.

This clonotype was seen many times. The chain couples TRBV5-5 to TRBJ1-2; D call uncertain. The CDR3 sequence is 13 residues long. The germline V gene encodes CDR1 SGHKS and CDR2 YYEKEE (reference sequence). V shed 0 bases and J shed 5 bases, with 8 bases lying between them. The CDR3 reads CASSLDHGYGYTF. Written as DNA, the CDR3 is TGTGCCAGCAGCTTGGATCATGGGTATGGCTACACCTTC.

The chain links TRBV20-1 to TRBJ2-5; D remains unclear. The V end was cut by 1 base, the J end by 4 bases, with 4 bases between. The CDR3 totals 11 residues. The germline gives CDR1 DFQATT, CDR2 SNEGSKA (reference sequence). In nucleotides, the CDR3 is TGCAGTGCTAGAGTTGGAGAGACCCAGTACTTC. Residues: CSARVGETQYF.

This clonotype is medium-sized in the sample. The junction shows a germline mismatch at one end, possibly a read error. This chain connects TRBV7-7 to TRBJ2-1, with a possible D match to TRBD1 (6 bases). Germline CDR1 and CDR2: SSHAT and FNYEAQ (reference sequence). The CDR3 runs to 13 residues. CDR3 nucleotide sequence: TGTGCTAGCAGCTTAGCCACAGGGTCTGAGCAGTTCTTC. Encoded protein: CASSLATGSEQFF.

By its share, this clonotype is medium-sized (0.01 to 0.1%). The V gene is TRBV2, the J gene TRBJ2-3; D is undetermined. V was trimmed by 7 bases and J by 3 bases, leaving 11 bases between them. Germline V gene sequence: CDR1 SNHLY, CDR2 FYNNEI. The length of the CDR3 is 13 residues. The chain's CDR3 is CASMFEQTDTQYF. In DNA, the CDR3 is TGTGCCAGCATGTTCGAGCAGACAGATACGCAGTATTTT.

This clonotype was seen ten or more times. This sequence joins TRBV19 and TRBJ1-1, with D maybe TRBD1 (6 bases). V lost 5 bases and J lost 3, with 10 bases in between. Looked up from germline, CDR1 is LNHDA and CDR2 is SQIVND (reference sequence). The CDR3 totals 13 residues. The CDR3 sequence is CASSFGGYTEAFF. The DNA for the CDR3 is TGTGCCAGTAGTTTCGGGGGCTACACTGAAGCTTTCTTT.

This clonotype was picked up a small number of times. The chain uses TRBV18 and TRBJ1-3, with D tentatively TRBD1 (5 bases). The CDR3 contains 15 residues. V dropped 6 bases and J dropped 0 bases, with 12 bases sitting between them. Germline CDR1 is KGHSH and CDR2 is LQKENI. Here the CDR3 reads CASSPGRSSGNTIYF. CDR3 coding DNA: TGTGCCAGCTCGCCGGGACGGTCCTCTGGAAACACCATATATTTT.

Regarding this clonotype: An end of the junction does not agree with germline; a read error may underlie this. The CDR3: CASSQTVRGGFTF. DNA of the CDR3: TGTGCCAGCAGCCAGACGGTTCGGGGTGGCTTCACCTTC. The J gene is TRBJ1-2, the V gene TRBV7-2, with D unresolved. The CDR3 is made up of 13 amino acids. Germline V gives CDR1 SGHTA, CDR2 FQGNSA.

This sequence joins TRBV29-1 and TRBJ2-2; 7 nucleotides agree with TRBD2. Germline V lookup: CDR1 SQVTM, CDR2 ANQGSEA. V dropped 5 bases and J dropped 6; count of bases not matched to a gene: 18. This CDR3 spans 17 amino acids. As DNA, the CDR3 is TGCAGCGTTACGGTTGGACCGGGCGGGAGTAGTGCCGGGGAGCTGTTTTTT. This sequence encodes CSVTVGPGGSSAGELFF.

Judged by abundance, this clonotype is medium-sized. The chain couples TRBV2 to TRBJ2-7, with unresolved D. The germline V and J ends were trimmed by 4 bases and 3 bases, with 13 bases remaining between them. This CDR3 has 14 amino acids. Germline CDR1 is SNHLY and CDR2 is FYNNEI. The CDR3 reads CASSVSRVLYEQYF. Here the CDR3 DNA reads TGTGCCAGCAGTGTTAGTAGGGTGCTCTACGAGCAGTACTTC. Full variable domain (rest looked up from reference TRBV2 and TRBJ2-7): EPEVTQTPSHQVTQMGQEVILRCVPISNHLYFYWYRQILGQKVEFLVSFYNNEISEKSEIFDDQFSVERPDGSNFTLKIRSTKLEDSAMYFCASSVSRVLYEQYFGPGTRLTVT.

The V gene is TRBV7-9, the J gene TRBJ1-1; tentatively, D is TRBD1 (5 bases). The CDR3 totals 12 residues. Germline CDR1 is SEHNR and CDR2 is FQNEAQ (reference sequence). The V end lost 5 bases, the J end lost 5 bases, and 9 bases lay between the germline ends. The CDR3 DNA reads TGTGCCAGCAGCCAGGAGGGGACTGAAGCTTTCTTT. Its protein is CASSQEGTEAFF. The full variable domain, with the rest looked up from reference TRBV7-9 and TRBJ1-1, is DTGVSQNPRHKITKRGQNVTFRCDPISEHNRLYWYRQTLGQGPEFLTYFQNEAQLEKSRLLSDRFSAERPKGSFSTLEIQRTEQGDSAMYLCASSQEGTEAFFGQGTRLTVV.

The V gene is TRBV10-1, the J gene TRBJ2-1; 10 bases line up with TRBD1. The CDR3 is made up of 15 amino acids. The trim removed 5 bases at V and 8 bases at J, leaving 9 bases unmatched. Germline CDR1 is WNHNN and CDR2 is SYGVQD (reference sequence). The CDR3 sequence is CASSPWDRGEDEQFF. DNA of the CDR3: TGCGCCAGCAGTCCATGGGACAGGGGAGAGGATGAGCAGTTCTTC.

In this sample, this clonotype turned up a few times. This may come from a read error, since a much larger clone is one base off. CDR3 region: CASSLVDTQYF. In nucleotides, the CDR3 is TGTGCCAGCAGTTTGGTAGATACGCAGTATTTT. The rearrangement joins TRBV28 to TRBJ2-3; the D is unclear. The CDR3 is 11 amino acids. V dropped 3 bases and J dropped 5 bases, with 3 bases sitting between them. The germline gives CDR1 MDHEN, CDR2 SYDVKM.

The rearrangement joins TRBV10-1 to TRBJ1-5, with 9 bases fitting TRBD1. The CDR3 totals 16 residues. CDR1 is WNHNN, CDR2 SYGVQD, per germline (reference sequence). V shed 7 bases, J shed 5 bases, and the junction held 12 bases outside the gene matches. In nucleotides, the CDR3 is TGCGCCAGCATTCCCGGACAGGGGCGTATGGATCAGCCCCAGCATTTT. Amino acid sequence: CASIPGQGRMDQPQHF.

Many counts were recorded for this clonotype. The chain's CDR3 is CASSLIASGGEQYF. As DNA, the CDR3 is TGTGCCAGCAGCTTAATAGCTAGCGGGGGAGAGCAGTACTTC. The chain combines TRBV11-2 with TRBJ2-7; 10 nucleotides line up with TRBD2. The CDR3 sequence is 14 residues long. Germline CDR1 reads SGHAT; CDR2 reads FQNNGV. Losses at the gene ends were 2 bases for V and 7 bases for J; bases not matched to a gene: 5.

This clonotype has ten or more counts. The chain recombines TRBV5-4 with TRBJ1-1; D is unclear. The germline V gene encodes CDR1 SGHNT and CDR2 YYREEE (reference sequence). The CDR3 totals 13 residues. Trimming removed 4 bases from V and 6 bases from J, with 13 bases in between. CDR3 DNA sequence: TGTGCCAGCAGCGGGCACGGACGGCCTGAAGCTTTCTTT. Translation gives CASSGHGRPEAFF.